The entry that follows covers one TCR beta chain sequence. This entry comes from a study of blood T cell repertoires in COVID-19. Across the whole study: The origin of the acute and convalescent COVID-19 samples was the United States, Italy and Spain. PBMCs, B-cell-depleted T cells, or T cells provided the cDNA or gDNA that made up the material.

Per the germline V gene, CDR1 is KGHDR and CDR2 is SFDVKD. J lost 3 bases, V lost 4 bases, and 6 bases had no gene match. This CDR3 comprises 15 residues. As handled by the study authors: Quantification of nucleated cells was approximated via reference gene primer amplification. Here immunoSEQ multiplex PCR was the method, and the copy in TCRdb shows in-frame clones only, minus some. The V and J calls and clone size come from that table; D and trimming were worked out from the DNA. The data contain 180,000 or so clones, about 85% of them singletons. The source material was peripheral blood. The chain links TRBV24-1 to TRBJ2-5; TRBD1 matches at 8 bases. The receptor was isolated from a man younger than 35 with acute or convalescent COVID-19. CDR3 protein: CATSDPGTGEETQYF. The DNA for the CDR3 is TGTGCCACCAGTGACCCCGGGACAGGAGAAGAGACCCAGTACTTC.